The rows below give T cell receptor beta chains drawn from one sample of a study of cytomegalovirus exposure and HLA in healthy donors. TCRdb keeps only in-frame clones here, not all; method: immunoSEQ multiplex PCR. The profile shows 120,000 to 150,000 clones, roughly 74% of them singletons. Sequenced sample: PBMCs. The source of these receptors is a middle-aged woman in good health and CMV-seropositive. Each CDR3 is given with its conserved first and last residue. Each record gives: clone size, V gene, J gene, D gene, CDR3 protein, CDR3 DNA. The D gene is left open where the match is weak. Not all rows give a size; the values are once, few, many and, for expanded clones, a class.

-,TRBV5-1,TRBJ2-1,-,CASSLTNNEQFF,TGCGCCAGCAGCCTAACCAACAATGAGCAGTTCTTC
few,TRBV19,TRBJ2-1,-,CASSPRSGYYNEQFF,TGTGCCAGTAGCCCGAGGAGCGGGTATTACAATGAGCAGTTCTTC
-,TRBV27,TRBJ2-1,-,CASSLSGWAYNEQFF,TGTGCCAGCAGCCTTAGCGGTTGGGCGTACAATGAGCAGTTCTTC
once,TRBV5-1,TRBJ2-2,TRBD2,CASSGKTSNTGELFF,TGCGCCAGCAGCGGAAAGACTAGCAACACCGGGGAGCTGTTTTTT
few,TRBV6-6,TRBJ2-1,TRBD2,CATLSGSSYNEQFF,TGTGCCACCCTAAGCGGGAGCTCCTACAATGAGCAGTTCTTC
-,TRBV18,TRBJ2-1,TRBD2,CASSPRGGSPGNEQFF,TGTGCCAGCTCACCGCGCGGCGGGAGTCCTGGGAATGAGCAGTTCTTC
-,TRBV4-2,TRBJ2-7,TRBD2,CASSQDGAGGYEQYF,TGTGCCAGCAGCCAAGATGGAGCGGGAGGATACGAGCAGTACTTC
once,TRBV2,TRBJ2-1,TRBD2,CASSERASGSSYNEQFF,TGTGCCAGCAGTGAACGGGCTAGCGGGAGCTCCTACAATGAGCAGTTCTTC
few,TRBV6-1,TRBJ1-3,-,CASGARDKRNTIYF,TGTGCCAGCGGCGCTCGGGATAAAAGAAACACCATATATTTT
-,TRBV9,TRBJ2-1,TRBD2,CASSPPGGRPFYEQFF,TGTGCCAGCAGCCCGCCGGGCGGGAGGCCGTTTTATGAGCAGTTCTTC
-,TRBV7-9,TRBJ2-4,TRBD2,CASSLAMGGSRRNIQYF,TGTGCCAGCAGCTTAGCCATGGGCGGGAGTCGGAGAAACATTCAGTACTTC
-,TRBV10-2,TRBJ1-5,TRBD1,CASRPDRGEWQPQHF,TGCGCCAGCAGGCCTGACAGGGGTGAGTGGCAGCCCCAGCATTTT
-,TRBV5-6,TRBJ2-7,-,CASSFHYEQYF,TGTGCCAGCAGCTTCCACTACGAGCAGTACTTC
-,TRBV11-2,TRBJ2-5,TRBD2,CASSLAGGIETQYF,TGTGCCAGCAGCTTAGCGGGAGGGATAGAGACCCAGTACTTC
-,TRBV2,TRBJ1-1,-,CASRQMNTEAFF,TGTGCCAGCAGACAGATGAACACTGAAGCTTTCTTT
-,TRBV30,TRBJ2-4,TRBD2,CAWSRGAGGVIQYF,TGTGCCTGGAGTCGGGGGGCGGGAGGGGTCATTCAGTACTTC
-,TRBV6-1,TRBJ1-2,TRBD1,CASSEGLGRQGVFNYGYTF,TGTGCCAGCAGTGAAGGATTGGGAAGACAGGGGGTTTTTAACTATGGCTACACCTTC
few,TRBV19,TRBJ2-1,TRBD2,CASSLPTSGSTNEQFF,TGTGCCAGTAGCTTACCCACTAGCGGGAGCACCAATGAGCAGTTCTTC
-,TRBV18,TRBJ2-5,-,CASSQTRGETQYF,TGTGCCAGCTCACAAACAAGAGGAGAGACCCAGTACTTC
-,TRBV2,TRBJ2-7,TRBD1,CATSWDRGPYEQYF,TGTGCCACCTCCTGGGACAGGGGCCCCTACGAGCAGTACTTC
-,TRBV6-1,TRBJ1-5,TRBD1,CASSGTGNQPQHF,TGTGCCAGCAGTGGGACAGGTAATCAGCCCCAGCATTTT
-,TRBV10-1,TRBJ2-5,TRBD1,CASSAGGAIKTQYF,TGCGCCAGCAGTGCAGGGGGCGCGATCAAGACCCAGTACTTC
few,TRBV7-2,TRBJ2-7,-,CASSITGLQQYF,TGTGCCAGCAGCATTACAGGGTTGCAGCAGTACTTC
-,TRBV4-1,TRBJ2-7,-,CASSQAAGLAEQYF,TGCGCCAGCAGCCAAGCGGCAGGGTTGGCCGAGCAGTACTTC
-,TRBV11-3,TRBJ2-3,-,CASSLPFTDTQYF,TGTGCCAGCAGCCTCCCCTTCACAGATACGCAGTATTTT
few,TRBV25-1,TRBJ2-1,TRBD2,CASSEYRAGGDEQFF,TGTGCCAGCAGTGAATATCGAGCGGGAGGGGATGAGCAGTTCTTC
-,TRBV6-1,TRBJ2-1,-,CASSPLTPPNEQFF,TGTGCCAGCAGCCCCCTTACTCCACCCAATGAGCAGTTCTTC
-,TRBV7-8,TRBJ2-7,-,CASSSLLEQYF,TGTGCCAGCAGCTCCCTCTTAGAGCAGTACTTC
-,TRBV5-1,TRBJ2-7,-,CASSQDRSAYEQYF,TGCGCCAGCAGCCAAGACAGGTCGGCTTACGAGCAGTACTTC
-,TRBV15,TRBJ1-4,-,CATSRDPQGEGKLFF,TGTGCCACCAGCAGAGATCCACAGGGTGAGGGAAAACTGTTTTTT
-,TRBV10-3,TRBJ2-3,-,CAIKSVGDTQYF,TGTGCCATCAAGAGCGTGGGAGATACGCAGTATTTT
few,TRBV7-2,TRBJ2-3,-,CASSPRTEYTDTQYF,TGTGCCAGCAGCCCGAGGACAGAATACACAGATACGCAGTATTTT
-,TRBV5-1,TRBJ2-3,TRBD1,CASSLQGSGTDTQYF,TGCGCCAGCAGCTTACAGGGGTCGGGAACAGATACGCAGTATTTT
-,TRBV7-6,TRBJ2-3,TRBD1,CASQGQGADTQYF,TGTGCCAGCCAGGGACAGGGAGCAGATACGCAGTATTTT
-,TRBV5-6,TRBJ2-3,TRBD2,CASSSTIGLGSTDTQYF,TGTGCCAGCAGCTCCACTATTGGACTAGGAAGCACAGATACGCAGTATTTT
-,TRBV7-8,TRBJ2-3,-,CATRVGRTGNTQYF,TGTGCCACCCGCGTTGGTCGTACAGGGAATACGCAGTATTTT
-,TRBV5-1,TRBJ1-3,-,CASSLLQVNSGNTIYF,TGCGCCAGCAGCTTGCTGCAGGTAAACTCTGGAAACACCATATATTTT